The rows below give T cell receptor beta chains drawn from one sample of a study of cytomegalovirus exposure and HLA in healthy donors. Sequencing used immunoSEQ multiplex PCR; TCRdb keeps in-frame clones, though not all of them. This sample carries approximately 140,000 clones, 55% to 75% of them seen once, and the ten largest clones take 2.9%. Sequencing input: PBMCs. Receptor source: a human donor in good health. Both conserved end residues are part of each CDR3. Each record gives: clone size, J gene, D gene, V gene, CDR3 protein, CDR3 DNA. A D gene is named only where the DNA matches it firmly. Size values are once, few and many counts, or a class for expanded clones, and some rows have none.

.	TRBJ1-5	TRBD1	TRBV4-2	CASSQTGGQPQHF	TGTGCCAGCAGCCAAACAGGGGGCCAGCCCCAGCATTTT
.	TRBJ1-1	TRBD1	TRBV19	CASKSLGQKNTEAFF	TGTGCCAGTAAGTCTTTGGGACAGAAAAACACTGAAGCTTTCTTT
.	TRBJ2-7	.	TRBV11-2	CASSERSLEQYF	TGTGCCAGCAGCGAGCGCTCCCTCGAGCAGTACTTC
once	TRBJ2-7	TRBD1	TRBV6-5	CASSYPETGDYEQYF	TGTGCCAGCAGTTACCCAGAGACAGGGGACTACGAGCAGTACTTC
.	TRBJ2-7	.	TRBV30	CAWSGHRQSSYEQYF	TGTGCCTGGAGTGGCCACAGGCAGTCCTCCTACGAGCAGTACTTC
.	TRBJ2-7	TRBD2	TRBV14	CASSQVEGGPSGSYEQYF	TGTGCCAGCAGCCAAGTGGAGGGAGGGCCTAGCGGGAGCTACGAGCAGTACTTC
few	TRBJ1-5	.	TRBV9	CAGHGAPTRPQPQHF	TGTGCCGGCCATGGGGCTCCGACCCGACCCCAGCCCCAGCATTTT
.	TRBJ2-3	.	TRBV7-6	CASSLGPSDGTDTQYF	TGTGCCAGCAGCTTAGGCCCTAGCGACGGCACAGATACGCAGTATTTT
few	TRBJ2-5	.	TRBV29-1	CSVGHREGTQYF	TGCAGCGTTGGTCACAGGGAGGGGACCCAGTACTTC
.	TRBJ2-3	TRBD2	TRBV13	CASSFSDQLAGGRTDTQYF	TGTGCCAGCAGCTTTTCCGACCAACTAGCGGGGGGCCGCACAGATACGCAGTATTTT